These 19 T cell receptor beta chains share one sample of origin, sequenced in a study of immune evolution from preneoplasia to lung adenocarcinoma. TCRdb's copy holds only in-frame clones and misses some; the assay was immunoSEQ multiplex PCR. This sample yields approximately 4,300 clones, of which approximately 83% are seen a single time; about 3% belongs to the top ten. The sample was FFPE minimally invasive lung adenocarcinoma tissue. These receptors all come from a person between 55 and 69 years old with lung adenocarcinoma.

The chain combines TRBV11-2 with TRBJ1-1, with 8 bases aligning to TRBD1. CDR1 is SGHAT and CDR2 is FQNNGV in the germline V gene. The CDR3 is 16 amino acids. V was clipped by 1 base and J by 5 bases; unmatched bases: 9. This CDR3 reads CASSLGTMQGATEAFF. For the CDR3, the DNA is TGTGCCAGCAGCTTAGGAACTATGCAGGGGGCAACTGAAGCTTTCTTT.

This clone was observed a handful of times. This chain uses TRBV18 with TRBJ2-7; D could derive from TRBD1 or TRBD2 (5 bases each). The CDR3 sequence is 15 residues long. Trimming took 5 bases from V and 0 from J, leaving 14 bases between them. Germline V gene data show CDR1 as KGHSH and CDR2 as LQKENI. CDR3 in amino acids: CASSAAGTDSYEQYF. The DNA for the CDR3 is TGTGCCAGCTCAGCCGCCGGGACGGACTCCTACGAGCAGTACTTC.

This clone is large (0.1 to 1%) within its sample. This rearrangement joins TRBV11-3 to TRBJ2-3, with 14 bases lining up with TRBD2. The CDR3 has 18 amino acids. J was trimmed by 2 bases and V by 0 bases; bases with no gene match: 4. Germline CDR1 and CDR2: SGHNT and YENEEA. The CDR3 region is CASSLDPTSGRVTDTQYF. The DNA for the CDR3 is TGTGCCAGCAGCTTAGATCCGACTAGCGGGAGGGTCACAGATACGCAGTATTTT.

The rearrangement uses TRBV20-1 and TRBJ2-7, with unresolved D. The CDR3 length is 11 residues. Trimming took 5 bases from V and 9 from J, leaving 14 bases between them. Germline CDR1 DFQATT, CDR2 SNEGSKA (reference sequence). The CDR3 DNA follows: TGCAGTGCTGACCACCTAGTGGTGCAGTACTTC. Residues: CSADHLVVQYF.

The table lists this clone with a count of one. V and J are TRBV6-5 and TRBJ2-1, with 9 nucleotides matching TRBD2. CDR3 length: 12 residues. Germline CDR1 MNHEY, CDR2 SVGAGI. Trimming took 4 bases from V and 15 from J; bases not matched to a gene: 7. The CDR3 protein is CASSFLAGVSFF. The CDR3 DNA reads TGTGCCAGCAGTTTCTTAGCGGGAGTATCGTTCTTC.

The rearrangement joins TRBV18 to TRBJ1-3; the D is unclear. Germline CDR1 KGHSH, CDR2 LQKENI. Trimming pared 6 bases from V and 0 bases from J, leaving 12 bases between. This CDR3 spans 15 amino acids. CDR3 DNA: TGTGCCAGCTCCCCCGAGGCTGTCTCTGGAAACACCATATATTTT. This sequence encodes CASSPEAVSGNTIYF.

CDR3 sequence (DNA): TGTGCCAGCAGCCCCCGGACTAGCGGGACGTACAATGAGCAGTTCTTC. This translates into CASSPRTSGTYNEQFF. The V and J genes are TRBV21-1 and TRBJ2-1; the tabulated D call, TRBD2, remains unverified against the DNA. TRBV21-1 is annotated as a pseudogene. The CDR3 contains 16 residues.

A note on this clone: The junction departs from the called germline gene at one end, perhaps through a read error. The V call is TRBV5-8, the J call TRBJ2-7, with TRBD2 matching over 8 bases. The CDR3 has 13 residues. Germline V lookup: CDR1 SGHTS, CDR2 YDEGEE. Written as DNA, the CDR3 is TGTGCCAGCAGCCGAAAAGCGGGGGTGGAGCAATACTTC. Protein: CASSRKAGVEQYF.

The genes are TRBV7-6 and TRBJ2-5, with D possibly matching TRBD2 (6 bases). This CDR3 region has 18 residues. The germline gives CDR1 SGHVS, CDR2 FNYEAQ. V was cut by 0 bases and J by 5 bases, with 22 bases left in between. This CDR3 is CASSLAPVSSGLTETQYF. The CDR3 DNA reads TGTGCCAGCAGCTTAGCCCCCGTGTCCAGCGGGTTGACCGAGACCCAGTACTTC.

V is TRBV6-6 and J is TRBJ1-2, with a tentative D call TRBD1 (5 bases). This CDR3 is 13 amino acids long. The germline V gene encodes CDR1 MNHNY and CDR2 SVGAGI (reference sequence). V lost 2 bases, J lost 7 bases, and 11 bases lay in between. CDR3 DNA: TGTGCCAGCAGTTACGGGCCTGGGACTGGCTACACCTTC. Protein: CASSYGPGTGYTF.

This chain joins TRBV5-3 and TRBJ2-1; 7 bases are a match to TRBD2. TRBV5-3 is an open reading frame, and its role is uncertain. This CDR3 has 16 amino acids. The ends lost 2 bases at V and 0 bases at J; junction bases unmatched: 5. The chain's CDR3 is CARSFSAGVSYNEQFF. The CDR3 nucleotides are TGTGCCAGAAGCTTCTCGGCGGGAGTCTCCTACAATGAGCAGTTCTTC.

J is TRBJ1-2 and V is TRBV18; TRBD1 agrees at 8 bases. Germline assignment: CDR1 KGHSH and CDR2 LQKENI. This CDR3 has 15 amino acids. V lost 4 bases and J lost 8; bases outside the gene matches: 12. The CDR3 DNA reads TGTGCCAGCTCACGGGACGCCCAGGGGGCTGGCGGCTACACCTTC. It is translated as CASSRDAQGAGGYTF.

The chain has TRBV7-2 and TRBJ2-5; TRBD2 aligns across 14 bases. Trimming took 1 base from V and 2 from J; bases not matched to a gene: 3. The germline CDR1 and CDR2 sequences are SGHTA and FQGNSA. The CDR3 extends over 17 amino acids. Written as DNA, the CDR3 is TGTGCCAGCAGCTTAGGACTAGCGGGAGGGAATCAAGAGACCCAGTACTTC. Residues: CASSLGLAGGNQETQYF. The full variable domain, its missing parts supplied by reference TRBV7-2 and TRBJ2-5, is GAGVSQSPSNKVTEKGKDVELRCDPISGHTALYWYRQSLGQGLEFLIYFQGNSAPDKSGLPSDRFSAERTGGSVSTLTIQRTQQEDSAVYLCASSLGLAGGNQETQYFGPGTRLLVL.

This chain connects TRBV6-1 to TRBJ1-5, with D unresolved. In germline, CDR1 is MNHNS, CDR2 SASEGT. The V end lost 2 bases, the J end lost 4 bases, and 9 bases lay between the germline ends. This CDR3 has 14 amino acids. CDR3 nucleotides: TGTGCCAGCAGTGAAAGTGGGCGGAATCAGCCCCAGCATTTT. Its protein is CASSESGRNQPQHF.

The V and J genes are TRBV7-8 and TRBJ2-7, with D perhaps TRBD2 (6 bases). The germline gives CDR1 SGHVS, CDR2 FQNEAQ. This CDR3 region has 14 residues. Trimming took off 1 base at V and 7 bases at J, with 14 bases between the two ends. CDR3 protein: CASSLDSAAGEQYF. CDR3 bases: TGTGCCAGCAGCTTAGATTCGGCTGCGGGGGAGCAGTACTTC. Full variable domain (outside the CDR3, taken from reference TRBV7-8 and TRBJ2-7): GAGVSQSPRYKVAKRGQDVALRCDPISGHVSLFWYQQALGQGPEFLTYFQNEAQLDKSGLPSDRFFAERPEGSVSTLKIQRTQQEDSAVYLCASSLDSAAGEQYFGPGTRLTVT.

V and J are TRBV28 and TRBJ1-4; a possible D gene is TRBD1 (5 bases). The germline V gene encodes CDR1 MDHEN and CDR2 SYDVKM. V lost 3 bases, J lost 11 bases, and 13 bases lay in between. The CDR3 consists of 13 residues. CDR3 bases: TGTGCCAGCAGTTTGAGCGAGGGGAGGAAACTGTTTTTT. Translation gives CASSLSEGRKLFF. Full variable domain (outside the CDR3, taken from reference TRBV28 and TRBJ1-4): DVKVTQSSRYLVKRTGEKVFLECVQDMDHENMFWYRQDPGLGLRLIYFSYDVKMKEKGDIPEGYSVSREKKERFSLILESASTNQTSMYLCASSLSEGRKLFFGSGTQLSVL.

This chain uses TRBV28 with TRBJ2-7; possibly TRBD1 for D (7 bases). Trimming pared 4 bases from V and 5 bases from J, leaving 12 bases between. This CDR3 spans 13 amino acids. Germline values: CDR1 MDHEN, CDR2 SYDVKM. Here the CDR3 reads CASSSGGGDEQYF. In nucleotides, the CDR3 is TGTGCCAGCAGTTCAGGAGGGGGCGACGAGCAGTACTTC. Variable domain in full (rest from reference TRBV28 and TRBJ2-7): DVKVTQSSRYLVKRTGEKVFLECVQDMDHENMFWYRQDPGLGLRLIYFSYDVKMKEKGDIPEGYSVSREKKERFSLILESASTNQTSMYLCASSSGGGDEQYFGPGTRLTVT.

The rearrangement links TRBV9 to TRBJ2-2; D gene ambiguous. V was trimmed by 4 bases and J by 0 bases, leaving 13 bases between them. CDR1 and CDR2 from the germline V gene are SGDLS and YYNGEE. The CDR3 extends over 16 amino acids. CDR3 protein: CASSHLATSNTGELFF. Here the CDR3 DNA reads TGTGCCAGCAGCCATTTGGCTACATCGAACACCGGGGAGCTGTTTTTT. Supplemented by reference TRBV9 and TRBJ2-2, the full variable domain reads DSGVTQTPKHLITATGQRVTLRCSPRSGDLSVYWYQQSLDQGLQFLIQYYNGEERAKGNILERFSAQQFPDLHSELNLSSLELGDSALYFCASSHLATSNTGELFFGEGSRLTVL.

The chain couples TRBV5-1 to TRBJ1-5; D gene ambiguous. Germline V lookup: CDR1 SGHRS, CDR2 YFSETQ. CDR3 length: 16 amino acids. V gave up 4 bases and J gave up 1 base, with 15 bases separating them. The CDR3 nucleotides are TGCGCCAGCAGCGCCGGAGCGGGGTCAAGCAATCAGCCCCAGCATTTT. It codes for CASSAGAGSSNQPQHF.